Shown below are 15 T cell receptor beta chains from a single sample sequenced in a study of blood T cell repertoires in COVID-19. TCRdb's table, derived via immunoSEQ multiplex PCR, lists solely in-frame clones and lacks some. The data show 70,000 or so clones, approximately 90% seen once. Sequenced material: peripheral blood. The receptors stem from a woman of 80 years or more with active COVID-19.

The chain carries TRBV27 and TRBJ2-7, with TRBD1 matching over 12 bases. V trimming: 2 bases; J trimming: 2 bases; junction bases outside the gene matches: 10. This CDR3 has 18 amino acids. The germline gives CDR1 MNHEY, CDR2 SMNVEV (reference sequence). The CDR3 loop is CASSLRGQGATTAYEQYF. Written as DNA, the CDR3 is TGTGCCAGCAGTTTACGGGGACAGGGGGCTACTACCGCCTACGAGCAGTACTTC.

This chain's CDR3 is CSVEEASYGYTF. The CDR3 DNA reads TGCAGCGTTGAAGAAGCAAGCTATGGCTACACCTTC. This chain connects TRBV29-1 to TRBJ1-2; no definite D call. Germline-derived CDR1 and CDR2 are SQVTM and ANQGSEA. This CDR3 comprises 12 residues. V was shortened by 0 bases and J by 4 bases, with 6 bases between the two germline ends.

This sequence joins TRBV19 and TRBJ1-2; D is unresolved. This CDR3 region has 14 residues. V shed 3 bases and J shed 0 bases, with 8 bases lying between them. From germline, CDR1 is LNHDA and CDR2 SQIVND (reference sequence). The DNA of the CDR3 is TGTGCCAGTAGTATGGATGGAGCTAACTATGGCTACACCTTC. As protein: CASSMDGANYGYTF.

The chain employs TRBV28 and TRBJ2-1; D unclear. The CDR3 runs 16 residues. V was trimmed by 5 bases and J by 0 bases, leaving 14 bases between them. The germline V gene encodes CDR1 MDHEN and CDR2 SYDVKM. CDR3 nucleotides: TGTGCCAGCAGTGCGAGGAGCGCTAGCTCCTACAATGAGCAGTTCTTC. Encoded protein: CASSARSASSYNEQFF.

This clone showed up just once. The CDR3 sequence: CASSPPFRDTEAFF. The CDR3 DNA is TGTGCCAGCTCACCACCGTTTCGGGACACTGAAGCTTTCTTT. The rearrangement uses TRBV18 and TRBJ1-1; D not resolved. Germline lookup yields CDR1 KGHSH and CDR2 LQKENI. Deletions cut 0 bases from V and 3 bases from J, with 8 bases between. The CDR3 length is 14 residues.

CDR3 residues: CASSPSSGQALHF. CDR3 nucleotide sequence: TGTGCCAGCTCACCCTCGAGTGGACAGGCCCTCCACTTT. The V call is TRBV18, the J call TRBJ1-6; 7 bases align to TRBD1. Germline V gene sequence: CDR1 KGHSH, CDR2 LQKENI. Unmatched junction bases numbered 7, after V lost 3 bases and J lost 14 bases. The CDR3 is 13 residues long.

The chain recombines TRBV5-6 with TRBJ1-5; 10 bases map to TRBD1. The V segment lost 4 bases and the J segment 5 bases; nucleotides outside the gene matches: 3. The CDR3 runs 14 residues. Germline CDR1 is SGHDT and CDR2 is YYEEEE. The CDR3 DNA is TGTGCCAGCAGCCCCGGGACAGGGGATCAGCCCCAGCATTTT. Translated: CASSPGTGDQPQHF. Supplemented by reference TRBV5-6 and TRBJ1-5, the full variable domain reads DAGVTQSPTHLIKTRGQQVTLRCSPKSGHDTVSWYQQALGQGPQFIFQYYEEEERQRGNFPDRFSGHQFPNYSSELNVNALLLGDSALYLCASSPGTGDQPQHFGDGTRLSIL.

The chain is built from TRBV4-2 and TRBJ2-2; D ambiguous. The V gene lost 1 base and the J gene lost 2 bases, with 8 bases spanning the gap. The V gene's germline CDR1 is LGHNA and CDR2 YNFKEQ. The CDR3 totals 15 residues. The DNA for the CDR3 is TGTGCCAGCAGCCAAGTTACAGAAAACACCGGGGAGCTGTTTTTT. Translated: CASSQVTENTGELFF.

This clone was seen just once. The rearrangement joins TRBV24-1 to TRBJ2-3; perhaps TRBD2 as D (5 bases). The ends were cut back, 1 base at V and 6 bases at J, with 10 bases in the middle. CDR1 and CDR2 from the germline V gene are KGHDR and SFDVKD. This CDR3 comprises 14 residues. This CDR3 is CATSDFKEADTQYF. DNA for the CDR3: TGTGCCACCAGTGATTTTAAGGAGGCGGATACGCAGTATTTT.

V is TRBV7-3 and J is TRBJ2-1; the match to TRBD2 covers 7 bases. The germline V gene has CDR1 SGHTA and CDR2 FQGTGA. The V gene end was trimmed by 5 bases and the J gene end by 9 bases; junction bases not matched to a gene: 7. CDR3 length equals 13 residues. CDR3 protein: CASSPAGGGEQFF. The CDR3 nucleotides are TGTGCCAGCAGCCCCGCTGGGGGGGGTGAGCAGTTCTTC. Variable domain in full (rest from reference TRBV7-3 and TRBJ2-1): GAGVSQTPSNKVTEKGKYVELRCDPISGHTALYWYRQSLGQGPEFLIYFQGTGAADDSGLPNDRFFAVRPEGSVSTLKIQRTERGDSAVYLCASSPAGGGEQFFGPGTRLTVL.

This clone was seen only once. The chain couples TRBV10-3 to TRBJ2-3; no clear D gene. The CDR3 spans 14 residues. Trimming pared 7 bases from V and 0 bases from J, leaving 11 bases between. From germline, CDR1 is ENHRY and CDR2 SYGVKD. DNA for the CDR3: TGTGCCATCATGGAGTCCGGGAGCACAGATACGCAGTATTTT. This sequence encodes CAIMESGSTDTQYF.

The chain couples TRBV11-2 to TRBJ1-1, with 7 bases aligning to TRBD1. CDR1 and CDR2 (germline): SGHAT, FQNNGV. Trimming at V came to 4 bases and at J to 4 bases, leaving 6 bases not matched to a gene. This CDR3 spans 14 amino acids. The CDR3 loop is CASSSIQGSTEAFF. Written as DNA, the CDR3 is TGTGCCAGCAGCTCGATACAGGGGTCCACTGAAGCTTTCTTT.

The gene calls are TRBV27 and TRBJ2-5; TRBD2 might be the D (5 bases). Per germline, CDR1 MNHEY and CDR2 SMNVEV (reference sequence). The V and J ends lost 5 bases and 4 bases respectively, with 14 bases between them. This CDR3 is 14 amino acids long. CDR3 in amino acids: CASSPTREPETQYF. Written as DNA, the CDR3 is TGTGCCAGCAGTCCCACCCGGGAACCAGAGACCCAGTACTTC.

The CDR3 DNA reads as TGCGCCAGCATGAAAGGCCGCGGGACAGGGGGAACCGGGGAGCTGTTTTTT. This gives the protein CASMKGRGTGGTGELFF. The chain recombines TRBV10-2 with TRBJ2-2; TRBD1 matches 11 bases. Germline V lookup: CDR1 WSHSY, CDR2 SAAADI. The length of the CDR3 is 17 residues. Trimming cost V 7 bases and J 5 bases; bases outside gene matches: 12.

The chain joins TRBV7-2 to TRBJ2-7, with 10 bases that match TRBD2. The CDR3 runs 15 residues. Losses at the gene ends were 5 bases for V and 7 bases for J; bases not matched to a gene: 11. Germline-derived CDR1 and CDR2 are SGHTA and FQGNSA. CDR3 protein: CASSVAFSGGREQYF. As DNA, the CDR3 is TGTGCCAGCAGCGTCGCTTTTAGCGGGGGGCGGGAGCAGTACTTC.